These 27 T cell receptor beta chains were all obtained from the same sample, sequenced in a study of blood T cell repertoires in COVID-19 (dated by TCRdb to 2020 to 2021). Library construction relied on the immunoSEQ multiplex PCR assay. Imported from immuneACCESS, the table was reduced by TCRdb to in-frame sequences with V and J called. These copies leave out some clones; in studies compared against another copy, an unresolved V gene accounts for under half, and the cause of the remainder is not known. Across this sample there are about 130,000 clones, with roughly nine tenths seen only once. Of the sample, over 10% is held by the ten largest clones. Source material: peripheral blood. The receptors originated from a woman aged 70 to 79 with COVID-19, enrolled during active disease.

There are a few counts of this clone. The identical CDR3 is also encoded by other nucleotide sequences in the sample. The genes are TRBV9 and TRBJ1-6, with 11 bases identical to TRBD1. The CDR3 consists of 15 residues. CDR1 and CDR2 (germline): SGDLS, YYNGEE. V gave up 3 bases and J gave up 7 bases; unmatched junction bases: 3. CDR3 coding DNA: TGTGCCAGCAGCGCCGGACAGGGGGCGAATTCACCCCTCCACTTT. Amino acid sequence: CASSAGQGANSPLHF.

J is TRBJ1-2 and V is TRBV5-1; D might be TRBD1 (5 bases). The CDR3 sequence is 14 residues long. Germline values: CDR1 SGHRS, CDR2 YFSETQ. V was clipped by 6 bases and J by 4 bases, with 16 bases between them. In DNA form, the CDR3 reads TGCGCCAGCACCCCGGTGCGGACAACCTATGGCTACACCTTC. This sequence encodes CASTPVRTTYGYTF.

J is TRBJ1-4 and V is TRBV5-5, with 10 nucleotides matching TRBD1. This CDR3 comprises 17 residues. In germline, CDR1 is SGHKS, CDR2 YYEKEE (reference sequence). V trimming: 4 bases; J trimming: 8 bases; junction bases outside the gene matches: 14. CDR3 nucleotides: TGTGCCAGCAGCCGACGGGGGACAGGGGAATTTCGAGAAAAACTGTTTTTT. Its protein product is CASSRRGTGEFREKLFF.

This chain joins TRBV27 and TRBJ2-3; D gene unclear. Trimming cost V 5 bases and J 0 bases, with 9 bases left between them. The CDR3 totals 14 residues. Germline-derived CDR1 and CDR2 are MNHEY and SMNVEV (reference sequence). In DNA form, the CDR3 reads TGTGCCAGCAGTGTGACGACTAGCACAGATACGCAGTATTTT. This gives the protein CASSVTTSTDTQYF.

This sequence joins TRBV3-1 (or the pseudogene TRBV3-2) and TRBJ1-2; D gene unclear. CDR3 length equals 14 residues. The V and J ends lost 0 bases and 2 bases respectively, with 7 bases between them. Germline loops: CDR1 LGHDT, CDR2 YNNKEL (reference sequence). The CDR3 DNA sequence: TGTGCCAGCAGCCAAGATGCGGAAAACTATGGCTACACCTTC. It codes for CASSQDAENYGYTF.

The chain carries TRBV3-1 (or the pseudogene TRBV3-2) and TRBJ1-1; D not resolved. Trimming cost V 0 bases and J 11 bases, with 16 bases left between them. Germline values: CDR1 LGHDT, CDR2 YNNKEL (reference sequence). This CDR3 is 14 amino acids long. CDR3 bases: TGTGCCAGCAGCCAAGAGGCGCGGGAGCCCGGGGCTTTCTTT. It translates to CASSQEAREPGAFF.

V and J are TRBV20-1 and TRBJ1-5; TRBD1 agrees at 8 bases. With V trimmed by 3 bases and J by 1 base, 11 bases remained unmatched. Germline V gene lookup returns CDR1 DFQATT and CDR2 SNEGSKA (reference sequence). The CDR3 covers 17 residues. The CDR3 spells CSASLQGGISSNQPQHF. The CDR3 DNA reads as TGCAGTGCTAGTTTACAGGGGGGCATTTCCAGCAATCAGCCCCAGCATTTT.

V and J are TRBV28 and TRBJ1-6; no reliable D call. Between the trimmed V and J ends, which lost 5 bases and 5 bases, there was a span of 13 bases. Per germline, CDR1 MDHEN and CDR2 SYDVKM. There are 15 residues in the CDR3. The CDR3 nucleotides are TGTGCCAGCAGTGCCCGGGGAGGGAATAATTCACCCCTCCACTTT. Protein product: CASSARGGNNSPLHF.

Remarks on this clone: In the same sample, other DNA sequences code for this CDR3. The rearrangement links TRBV5-6 to TRBJ1-6, with D perhaps matching TRBD1 (5 bases). V was trimmed by 1 base and J by 8 bases, leaving 10 bases between them. Germline CDR1 SGHDT, CDR2 YYEEEE. The CDR3 is 14 amino acids. The CDR3 coding sequence is TGTGCCAGCAGCTTGCCCAGGGCGGATTCACCCCTCCACTTT. It yields the protein CASSLPRADSPLHF.

The J gene is TRBJ1-4, the V gene TRBV5-1; 8 nucleotides match TRBD1. This CDR3 spans 15 amino acids. Germline CDR1 is SGHRS and CDR2 is YFSETQ. J lost 14 bases, V lost 3 bases, and 15 bases had no gene match. In DNA form, the CDR3 reads TGCGCCAGCAGCTCAAGGGGACAGGCTACTCACCGTCTGTTTTTT. This gives the protein CASSSRGQATHRLFF.

A few counts support this clone. This CDR3 is also generated by other DNA sequences in the sample. This chain uses TRBV2 with TRBJ1-2; tentative D call: TRBD1 (6 bases). The CDR3 contains 14 residues. Germline values: CDR1 SNHLY, CDR2 FYNNEI. V was cut by 7 bases and J by 2 bases, with 14 bases left in between. The CDR3 DNA reads as TGTGCCAGCACTGCCGGACAGTCAAACTATGGCTACACCTTC. Amino acid sequence: CASTAGQSNYGYTF.

The chain uses TRBV15 and TRBJ2-1, with D unclear. The CDR3 spans 15 residues. V was pared by 1 base and J by 4 bases, with 11 bases between. Germline values: CDR1 LNHNV, CDR2 YYDKDF (reference sequence). CDR3 sequence reads: CATSRVGFRYNEQFF. CDR3 DNA: TGTGCCACCAGCAGAGTCGGTTTCCGGTACAATGAGCAGTTCTTC. Full variable domain (missing parts from reference TRBV15 and TRBJ2-1): DAMVIQNPRYQVTQFGKPVTLSCSQTLNHNVMYWYQQKSSQAPKLLFHYYDKDFNNEADTPDNFQSRRPNTSFCFLDIRSPGLGDTAMYLCATSRVGFRYNEQFFGPGTRLTVL.

The chain couples TRBV7-6 to TRBJ1-5, with a weak D call TRBD1 (6 bases). The germline V gene encodes CDR1 SGHVS and CDR2 FNYEAQ. This CDR3 is built from 15 residues. V lost 3 bases and J lost 1, with 10 bases in between. CDR3 nucleotides: TGTGCCAGCAGCTTGATGGGGGCGAGCAATCAGCCCCAGCATTTT. Translating gives CASSLMGASNQPQHF.

V gene TRBV5-6 combines with J gene TRBJ1-4; 9 bases align to TRBD1. The J segment lost 0 bases and the V segment lost 3 bases, leaving 6 bases of the junction unmatched. This CDR3 spans 17 amino acids. Germline CDR1 and CDR2: SGHDT and YYEEEE. The CDR3 sequence: CASSSGQGRATNEKLFF. The DNA of the CDR3 is TGTGCCAGCAGCTCAGGACAGGGGAGAGCAACTAATGAAAAACTGTTTTTT.

The rearrangement joins TRBV5-6 to TRBJ2-6; D gene ambiguous. CDR3 length: 14 amino acids. The germline gives CDR1 SGHDT, CDR2 YYEEEE. V lost 5 bases, J lost 0 bases, and 6 bases lay in between. The CDR3 nucleotides read TGTGCCAGCAGTCCAGTCTCTGGGGCCAACGTCCTGACTTTC. Translating gives CASSPVSGANVLTF. The complete variable domain, with remaining parts taken from reference TRBV5-6 and TRBJ2-6, reads DAGVTQSPTHLIKTRGQQVTLRCSPKSGHDTVSWYQQALGQGPQFIFQYYEEEERQRGNFPDRFSGHQFPNYSSELNVNALLLGDSALYLCASSPVSGANVLTFGAGSRLTVL.

This clone is a singleton in its sample. The V and J genes are TRBV18 and TRBJ1-5, with D maybe TRBD1 (5 bases). The CDR3 extends over 16 amino acids. Germline loops: CDR1 KGHSH, CDR2 LQKENI. Trimming removed 4 bases from V and 1 base from J, with 14 bases in between. The CDR3 coding sequence is TGTGCCAGCTCACTTCAGGGTGCGGGGAGCAATCAGCCCCAGCATTTT. This encodes CASSLQGAGSNQPQHF.

The chain employs TRBV11-3 and TRBJ1-5; 8 nucleotides line up with TRBD1. CDR3 length equals 12 residues. Germline V gene sequence: CDR1 SGHNT, CDR2 YENEEA. J was trimmed by 11 bases and V by 10 bases; bases with no gene match: 10. The CDR3 loop reads CATADRVVAQHF. The CDR3, as DNA: TGTGCCACCGCGGACAGGGTCGTGGCCCAGCATTTT.

CDR3: CASTEGREKLFF. In DNA form, the CDR3 reads TGTGCCAGCACCGAGGGTAGGGAAAAACTGTTTTTT. The rearrangement uses TRBV28 and TRBJ1-4; no firm D call. CDR1 and CDR2 from the germline V gene are MDHEN and SYDVKM. Trimming stripped 7 bases from V and 8 bases from J, with 11 bases between. The length of the CDR3 is 12 residues. The full variable domain, its missing parts supplied by reference TRBV28 and TRBJ1-4, is DVKVTQSSRYLVKRTGEKVFLECVQDMDHENMFWYRQDPGLGLRLIYFSYDVKMKEKGDIPEGYSVSREKKERFSLILESASTNQTSMYLCASTEGREKLFFGSGTQLSVL.

The chain uses TRBV6-1 and TRBJ2-2; D unclear. The CDR3 covers 14 residues. Germline-derived CDR1 and CDR2 are MNHNS and SASEGT. V was trimmed by 0 bases and J by 4 bases, leaving 6 bases between them. The CDR3 sequence: CASSEAAGTGELFF. The DNA of the CDR3 is TGTGCCAGCAGTGAAGCGGCAGGCACCGGGGAGCTGTTTTTT.

The J gene is TRBJ2-7, the V gene TRBV11-2; D might be TRBD2 (5 bases). The CDR3 length is 15 residues. Germline CDR1 SGHAT, CDR2 FQNNGV. Deletions cut 0 bases from V and 5 bases from J, with 14 bases between. This CDR3 is CASSLDFGVRDEQYF. CDR3 nucleotide sequence: TGTGCCAGCAGCTTAGACTTCGGGGTTCGCGACGAGCAGTACTTC.

The chain has TRBV6-4 and TRBJ2-1, with 16 bases lining up with TRBD2. With V trimmed by 2 bases and J by 9 bases, 4 bases remained unmatched. The CDR3 totals 16 residues. Germline-derived CDR1 and CDR2 are MRHNA and SNTAGT. The CDR3, as DNA: TGTGCCAGCAGTGACGGGACTAGCGGGGGGGCAGGTGAGCAGTTCTTC. It translates to CASSDGTSGGAGEQFF.

The chain uses TRBV18 and TRBJ2-7, with unresolved D. Trimming cost V 6 bases and J 2 bases, with 5 bases left between them. Germline V gene sequence: CDR1 KGHSH, CDR2 LQKENI. The CDR3 loop spans 11 amino acids. CDR3: CASSSAYEQYF. In DNA form, the CDR3 reads TGTGCCAGCTCCTCTGCCTACGAGCAGTACTTC.

The chain employs TRBV5-1 and TRBJ2-5; 7 bases line up with TRBD1. The CDR3 has 14 amino acids. From germline, CDR1 is SGHRS and CDR2 YFSETQ. The J segment lost 2 bases and the V segment lost 4 bases, leaving 5 bases of the junction unmatched. The CDR3 here is CASSPGTVQETQYF. The CDR3 coding sequence is TGCGCCAGCAGCCCGGGGACAGTACAAGAGACCCAGTACTTC. Looking up the rest from reference TRBV5-1 and TRBJ2-5 gives the full variable domain: KAGVTQTPRYLIKTRGQQVTLSCSPISGHRSVSWYQQTPGQGLQFLFEYFSETQRNKGNFPGRFSGRQFSNSRSEMNVSTLELGDSALYLCASSPGTVQETQYFGPGTRLLVL.

The chain couples TRBV3-1 (or the pseudogene TRBV3-2) to TRBJ2-7, with 10 bases that match TRBD2. The germline V gene encodes CDR1 LGHDT and CDR2 YNNKEL (reference sequence). Trimming took 4 bases from V and 6 from J; bases not matched to a gene: 6. The length of the CDR3 is 14 residues. This CDR3 reads CASSLSGGLREQYF. CDR3 DNA sequence: TGTGCCAGCAGCCTTAGCGGGGGGTTACGCGAGCAGTACTTC.

V is TRBV5-1 and J is TRBJ2-7, with D perhaps matching TRBD2 (6 bases). Trimming took 0 bases from V and 5 from J, leaving 12 bases between them. The CDR3 consists of 14 residues. Germline CDR1 is SGHRS and CDR2 is YFSETQ. In nucleotides, the CDR3 is TGCGCCAGCAGCTTGGGCGTAGGGAGGAACGAGCAGTACTTC. Encoded protein: CASSLGVGRNEQYF.

The chain carries TRBV14 and TRBJ1-1; the D gene is possibly TRBD1 (5 bases). CDR3 size: 14 residues. Germline V gives CDR1 SGHDN, CDR2 FVKESK. With 3 bases removed from V and 5 bases from J, the gap between germline ends came to 13 bases. CDR3 nucleotides: TGTGCCAGCAGCCAGCGTGGGGGGATTACTGAAGCTTTCTTT. It is translated as CASSQRGGITEAFF.

The V gene is TRBV12-3 or TRBV12-4, the J gene TRBJ1-2, with 8 bases that match TRBD1. J lost 8 bases, V lost 6 bases, and 5 bases had no gene match. CDR3 length equals 12 residues. CDR3 sequence: CASSQGARGYTF. The CDR3 region has the DNA TGTGCCAGCAGCCAGGGGGCGAGGGGCTACACCTTC.